The clone carrying this T cell receptor beta chain was observed a handful of times. The method was immunoSEQ multiplex PCR; TCRdb's version includes in-frame clones alone and lacks a portion of them. Altogether 60,000 or so clones are present, roughly two thirds being singletons, with the ten largest covering around half. Self-reported history from a screening survey and questionnaire set each donor's cohort. This sample stems from a study of blood T cell repertoires in COVID-19. Study summary: Both acute and convalescent COVID-19 samples were obtained from the United States, Italy and Spain. Sources were T cells, B-cell-depleted T cells, or PBMCs; the material itself was cDNA or gDNA.

The CDR3 covers 14 residues. V gave up 3 bases and J gave up 4 bases, with 9 bases separating them. Germline loops: CDR1 SEHNR, CDR2 FQNEAQ (reference sequence). The chain joins TRBV7-9 to TRBJ1-4; a possible D gene is TRBD1 (5 bases). This clonotype was obtained from a woman aged 55 to 70 who had been exposed to COVID-19. The material sequenced was PBMCs or T cells enriched from blood (not recorded which). CDR3 amino acids: CASSFGGGNEKLFF. In DNA form, the CDR3 reads TGTGCCAGCAGCTTTGGGGGAGGTAATGAAAAACTGTTTTTT.